This is a list of T cell receptor beta chains from one sample in a study of blood T cells in healthy people across ages. In TCRdb, the 5' RACE reads were re-called with MiXCR into one record per CDR3 protein. Of hundreds of thousands of distinct CDR3 sequences listed, about 27% are singletons. This sample was shared with a second study, whose subject was T cells of mothers and their children.

The sample was blood. These receptors all come from a boy younger than 10 in good health. Both conserved end residues are part of each CDR3. D genes are given only for firm matches. A clone size is listed for some rows: how often the clone was seen (once, few, many), or a class if it is expanded.

>.|13|TRBD1|TRBV20-1|TRBJ1-2
TGCAGTGCTAGCCGGACAGGGAACTATGGCTACACCTTC
CSASRTGNYGYTF
>.|18|TRBD1|TRBV5-1|TRBJ1-6
TGCGCCAGCAGCCCGGGAGAGGGACAGGGAGTTTTTAATTCACCCCTCCACTTT
CASSPGEGQGVFNSPLHF
>.|14|.|TRBV4-2|TRBJ2-4
TGTGCCAGCAGCCAAGGAGAAAACACCAACATTCAGTACTTC
CASSQGENTNIQYF
>.|14|.|TRBV29-1|TRBJ2-7
TGCAGCGTTGGTCTCCAGGTAACCTCCTACGAGCAGTACTTC
CSVGLQVTSYEQYF
>.|15|.|TRBV20-1|TRBJ2-1
TGCAGTGCTAGTCTGGTACACGGCACCTACAATGAGCAGTTCTTC
CSASLVHGTYNEQFF
>.|15|.|TRBV3-1|TRBJ2-1
TGTGCCAGCAGCCAAGTTTGGCAGGGGTGGAATGAGCAGTTCTTC
CASSQVWQGWNEQFF
>few|12|.|TRBV6-2/TRBV6-3|TRBJ2-5
TGTGCCCGCCTACGGCGGGTTGCGACCCAGTACTTC
CARLRRVATQYF
>.|14|TRBD2|TRBV12-3/TRBV12-4|TRBJ2-7
TGTGCCAGCAGTTTTAGCGGGGGATATGACGAGCAGTACTTC
CASSFSGGYDEQYF
>many|14|TRBD2|TRBV20-1|TRBJ2-1
TGCAGTGCTAGTATAGCGGGAGACTACAATGAGCAGTTCTTC
CSASIAGDYNEQFF
>.|13|.|TRBV6-1|TRBJ2-5
TGTGCCAGCTCAGGGGCCCCACAAGAGACCCAGTACTTC
CASSGAPQETQYF
>.|14|.|TRBV7-2|TRBJ2-5
TGTGCCAGCAGCTTAGAGGAGGGTAGTCTAGCCCAGTACTTC
CASSLEEGSLAQYF
>.|16|.|TRBV28|TRBJ2-5
TGTGCCAGCAGCCCAAGACAGACGAACAGGCGGGAGACCCAGTACTTC
CASSPRQTNRRETQYF
>.|14|.|TRBV29-1|TRBJ1-5
TGCAGCGTAAATGTGCAGGGCGAGGGTCAGCCCCAGCATTTT
CSVNVQGEGQPQHF
>.|16|TRBD2|TRBV7-3|TRBJ2-7
TGTGCCAGCAGCTCACGCCGACTAGCGGAACACTACGAGCAGTACTTC
CASSSRRLAEHYEQYF
>few|13|.|TRBV12-3/TRBV12-4|TRBJ1-2
TGTGCCAGCAGTTTAACACGGGGCGGAGGCTACACCTTC
CASSLTRGGGYTF
>.|14|.|TRBV6-1|TRBJ1-5
TGTGCCAGCAGGAAGGGGGATCGGGGGAGGCCCCAGCATTTT
CASRKGDRGRPQHF
>few|19|TRBD2|TRBV23-1|TRBJ2-1
TGCGCCAGTAGCCAATTCCCTAGCGGGAGAGGGAGCTCCTACAATGAGCAGTTCTTC
CASSQFPSGRGSSYNEQFF
>few|15|TRBD2|TRBV9|TRBJ2-7
TGTGCCAGCAGCGTAGGGTTAGCGGGGGGGCGCGAGCAGTACTTC
CASSVGLAGGREQYF
>.|18|TRBD2|TRBV11-1|TRBJ2-1
TGTGCCAGCAGCACCAAAGGGACTATCTCTATACGCTACAATGAGCAGTTCTTC
CASSTKGTISIRYNEQFF
>many|14|.|TRBV3-1|TRBJ2-1
TGTGCCAGCAGGCCGCAGACTATAGCCGATGAGCAGTTCTTC
CASRPQTIADEQFF
>few|15|TRBD2|TRBV4-3|TRBJ2-7
TGCGCCAGCAGTCCCGGTCTCCGGGAGGCCTACGAGCAGTACTTC
CASSPGLREAYEQYF
>.|16|.|TRBV7-2|TRBJ2-2
TGTGCCAGCAGGTCCCAGGGAGGTTCTTCTGGCGGGGAGCTGTTTTTT
CASRSQGGSSGGELFF
>.|15|TRBD1|TRBV27|TRBJ1-4
TGTGCCAGCAGTCCCCGGGACAGGGTAAATGAAAAACTGTTTTTT
CASSPRDRVNEKLFF
>few|14|.|TRBV7-2|TRBJ2-3
TGTGCCAGCAGCTTCGACTCCTCCACAGATACGCAGTATTTT
CASSFDSSTDTQYF
>few|13|.|TRBV6-1|TRBJ2-3
TGTGCCAGCAGTGCCGGACCCGGGGATACGCAGTATTTT
CASSAGPGDTQYF
>medium-sized|11|.|TRBV5-1|TRBJ2-5
TGTGCCAGCAGCTTAGAAGAGACCCAGTACTTC
CASSLEETQYF
>.|11|.|TRBV12-5|TRBJ2-2
TGTGCTAGTGAAGGCACCGGGGAGCTGTTTTTT
CASEGTGELFF
>few|18|TRBD1|TRBV7-2|TRBJ2-6
TGTGCCAGCAGCTCTCCGGGACAGGGGTCTCTTGGGGCCAACGTCCTGACTTTC
CASSSPGQGSLGANVLTF
>few|15|.|TRBV9|TRBJ2-1
TGTGCCAGCACGACAGGTGCCCAATTATACAATGAGCAGTTCTTC
CASTTGAQLYNEQFF
>.|14|.|TRBV5-1|TRBJ2-7
TGCGCCAGCAGCTTGGAGCCGGGGGCGGACGAGCAGTACTTC
CASSLEPGADEQYF
>.|17|.|TRBV7-2|TRBJ1-3
TGTGCCAGCAGCTTAACTGACAGATTCTACTCTGGAAACACCATATATTTT
CASSLTDRFYSGNTIYF
>.|16|.|TRBV12-3/TRBV12-4|TRBJ2-3
TGTGCCAGCAGTTCAAGTGGGACTTTCCGCACAGATACGCAGTATTTT
CASSSSGTFRTDTQYF
>.|16|TRBD2|TRBV20-1|TRBJ2-7
TGCAGTGCTAGTGGCCGTAGCGGGGCTAGCTCCTACGAGCAGTACTTC
CSASGRSGASSYEQYF
>.|17|TRBD2|TRBV10-3|TRBJ2-7
TGTGCCATCAGCGAAGGACTAGCGGGCCCTAGCTCCTACGAGCAGTACTTC
CAISEGLAGPSSYEQYF
>few|15|.|TRBV4-3|TRBJ2-1
TGCGCCAGCAGCCCCCAGGGAGCGGTCTACAATGAGCAGTTCTTC
CASSPQGAVYNEQFF
>.|14|.|TRBV7-6|TRBJ2-5
TGTGCCAGCAGCTCTCCAGACAGGCCAGAGACCCAGTACTTC
CASSSPDRPETQYF
>.|15|.|TRBV6-7|TRBJ2-1
TGTGCCAGCAGTTACTCGGCGGGGACTCACAATGAGCAGTTCTTC
CASSYSAGTHNEQFF
>.|14|.|TRBV30|TRBJ2-7
TGTGCCTGGAACCCCGGAATGAGCTCCTACGAGCAGTACTTC
CAWNPGMSSYEQYF
>few|16|TRBD2|TRBV10-3|TRBJ2-1
TGTGCCATCAGTGAGTCTACTAGCGGGAGGGTCAATGAGCAGTTCTTC
CAISESTSGRVNEQFF
>.|15|TRBD1|TRBV10-3|TRBJ2-1
TGTGCCATCAGTGTAGGGACAGGGGGCAACAATGAGCAGTTCTTC
CAISVGTGGNNEQFF
>.|14|TRBD2|TRBV12-3/TRBV12-4|TRBJ2-5
TGTGCCAGCAGTCCCAGCGGGGGGTGGGAGACCCAGTACTTC
CASSPSGGWETQYF
>.|15|.|TRBV20-1|TRBJ2-5
TGCAGTGCTAGCCCCCCGGGGGCACCTTTGCAGACCCAGTACTTC
CSASPPGAPLQTQYF
>.|16|TRBD2|TRBV7-6|TRBJ2-5
TGTGCCAGCGAGGGACTAGCGGGGGGCACGCAAGAGACCCAGTACTTC
CASEGLAGGTQETQYF